This T cell receptor beta chain was identified in a study of CD8 T cells in Susac syndrome. Random-hexamer reverse transcription was applied to about 0.45 to 1 ug RNA. The TCR beta CDR3 was amplified by immunoSEQ multiplex PCR across 54 Vbeta, 13 Jbeta. TCRdb passed the immunoSEQ multiplex PCR reads through MiXCR, listing each CDR3 protein once. Among 180,000 or so distinct CDR3 sequences listed, 90% to 95% were seen once. Regarding this clonotype: The target antigen is unknown.

Study findings and constraints: The authors acknowledged that the study's TCR sequencing and HLA analysis involved relatively few individuals.

Per the germline V gene, CDR1 is MDHEN and CDR2 is SYDVKM. Trimming left V 5 bases short and J 4 bases short, with 11 bases between. The CDR3 covers 13 residues. Healthy donors constituted the control group, matched for age and sex. Bulk CD8+ and CD4+ cells came from magnetic negative isolation; CD8+ TEMRA by FACS. J is TRBJ1-1 and V is TRBV28; unclear D gene. The receptor was isolated from a human donor in good health. The sequenced material came from CD4+ T cells from PBMCs. The DNA for the CDR3 is TGTGCCAGCAGTGATAGGGCACGCACTGAAGCTTTCTTT. This translates into CASSDRARTEAFF.